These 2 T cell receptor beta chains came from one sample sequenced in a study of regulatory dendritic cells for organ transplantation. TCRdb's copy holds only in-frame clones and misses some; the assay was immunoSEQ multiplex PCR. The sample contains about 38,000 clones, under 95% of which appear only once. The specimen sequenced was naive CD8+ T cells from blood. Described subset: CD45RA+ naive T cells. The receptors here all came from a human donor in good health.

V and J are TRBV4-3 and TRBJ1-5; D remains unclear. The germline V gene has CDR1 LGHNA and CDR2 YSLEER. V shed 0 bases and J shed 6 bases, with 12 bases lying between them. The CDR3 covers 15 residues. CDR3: CASSQDRGPGQPQHF. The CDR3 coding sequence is TGCGCCAGCAGCCAAGATCGGGGTCCGGGTCAGCCCCAGCATTTT.

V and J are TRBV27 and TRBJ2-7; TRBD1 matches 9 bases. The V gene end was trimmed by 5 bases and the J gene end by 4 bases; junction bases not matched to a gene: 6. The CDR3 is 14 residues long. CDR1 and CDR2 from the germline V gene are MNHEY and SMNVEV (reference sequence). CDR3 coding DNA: TGTGCCAGCAGTCCTTCCGGGACAGGGTACGAGCAGTACTTC. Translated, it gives CASSPSGTGYEQYF.